Sequencing of this T cell receptor (beta chain) was carried out in a study of beta chain features in type 1 diabetes. Sequenced material consisted of expressed TCRB transcripts (all of the isolated RNA was reverse transcribed). The method was immunoSEQ multiplex PCR; TCRdb's version includes in-frame clones alone and lacks a portion of them. The profile covers around 180,000 clones, with approximately 8.4% appearing a single time and 0.5% taken by the ten largest. Sorting produced populations that all topped 98% purity. Remarks on this clone: Its cognate antigen is unknown.

The CDR3 consists of 16 residues. Trimming cost V 4 bases and J 0 bases, with 13 bases left between them. The germline V gene has CDR1 SGHAT and CDR2 FQNNGV. Study results and caveats: For Type 1 diabetes patients, all four CD4+ subsets carried TCRB CDR3s that were moderately but significantly shorter. Patients with type 1 diabetes showed fewer VDJ junction insertions and more deletions.

Sequencing input: central memory CD4+ T cells from blood. This TCR derives from a man aged 18 to 30 with type 1 diabetes. The J gene is TRBJ2-1, the V gene TRBV11-2, with TRBD1 as a possible D gene (7 bases). This CDR3 reads CASSSRGDSSYNEQFF. CDR3 DNA sequence: TGTGCCAGCAGCTCCAGGGGGGACAGCTCCTACAATGAGCAGTTCTTC.